The 23 T cell receptor beta chains reported below all come from one sample, sequenced in a study of T cells in Graves' hyperthyroidism and ophthalmopathy. The CDR3 regions of TCR beta were amplified from RNA transcripts. Researchers ran a first-round RT-PCR on the TCR CDR3 using the HTBI primer set. TCRdb recomputed calls from the multiplex PCR reads with MiXCR, one row per CDR3 protein. The sample lists over 700,000 distinct CDR3 sequences; around a third were seen once. Sample: blood. The receptors stem from a woman between 35 and 50 years old with Graves' hyperthyroidism.

This clonotype was seen ten or more times. The chain has TRBV11-3 and TRBJ1-2; 10 bases match TRBD1. V shed 4 bases and J 5 bases; nucleotides not matched to a gene: 7. This CDR3 comprises 15 residues. The germline CDR1 and CDR2 sequences are SGHNT and YENEEA. CDR3 sequence (DNA): TGTGCCAGCAGCTCGGGGGGACAGGGGATGTATGGCTACACCTTC. Protein: CASSSGGQGMYGYTF.

This clonotype turned up a few times. The chain carries TRBV18 and TRBJ1-5; D is unresolved. V was trimmed by 2 bases and J by 3 bases, leaving 14 bases between them. Germline V gene data show CDR1 as KGHSH and CDR2 as LQKENI. This CDR3 comprises 16 residues. The CDR3 DNA sequence: TGTGCCAGCTCACCAACTAGTGAGGGTGTCAATCAGCCCCAGCATTTT. Amino acid sequence: CASSPTSEGVNQPQHF.

The chain combines TRBV14 with TRBJ1-2; tentative D call: TRBD1 (5 bases). There are 15 residues in the CDR3. CDR1 is SGHDN, CDR2 FVKESK, per germline. The germline V and J ends were trimmed by 1 base and 0 bases, with 9 bases remaining between them. The CDR3 bases are TGTGCCAGCAGCCAAGTGCAGGGCGCTAACTATGGCTACACCTTC. It is translated as CASSQVQGANYGYTF.

This sequence joins TRBV26 and TRBJ2-5; the table calls TRBD2, which could not be checked here. TRBV26 is a recognized pseudogene. This CDR3 is built from 15 residues. CDR3 in DNA: TGTGCCAGCAGTTTGAGGCGGGGGTATCAAGAGACCCAGTACTTC. As protein: CASSLRRGYQETQYF.

The V and J genes are TRBV6-5 and TRBJ1-2, with TRBD1 identical over 9 bases. CDR1 and CDR2 (germline): MNHEY, SVGAGI. The J segment lost 7 bases and the V segment lost 0 bases, leaving 6 bases of the junction unmatched. The CDR3 length is 15 residues. Written as DNA, the CDR3 is TGTGCCAGCAGTTACTCGGGGGGACAGGGATTTGGCTACACCTTC. This codes for CASSYSGGQGFGYTF.

This clonotype was seen at least ten times. The chain links TRBV10-3 to TRBJ1-4; 9 positions match TRBD1. This CDR3 comprises 14 residues. The V and J ends lost 10 bases and 8 bases, in that order; junction bases with no gene match: 11. The germline V gene encodes CDR1 ENHRY and CDR2 SYGVKD. The CDR3 is CATSMTGGEEKLFF. The CDR3, as DNA: TGTGCCACCTCGATGACAGGGGGGGAAGAAAAACTGTTTTTT.

This clonotype has just a few counts. V usage is TRBV6-2 or TRBV6-3 and J usage is TRBJ2-7; no clear D gene. The CDR3 has 13 residues. Germline CDR1 MNHEY, CDR2 SVGEGT. V was pared by 2 bases and J by 2 bases, with 7 bases between. CDR3 nucleotides: TGTGCCAGCAGTTACGGACGGCCCTACGAGCAGTACTTC. Protein sequence: CASSYGRPYEQYF.

At least ten counts were recorded for this clonotype. The chain is built from TRBV7-9 and TRBJ2-7, with D perhaps matching TRBD1 or TRBD2 (5 bases each). Germline CDR1 reads SEHNR; CDR2 reads FQNEAQ (reference sequence). Trimming cost V 1 base and J 9 bases, with 13 bases left between them. CDR3 length equals 13 residues. The chain's CDR3 is CASSLGDPSGQYF. The CDR3 DNA reads TGTGCCAGCAGCTTAGGGGACCCGTCAGGGCAGTACTTC. The full variable domain, its missing parts supplied by reference TRBV7-9 and TRBJ2-7, is DTGVSQNPRHKITKRGQNVTFRCDPISEHNRLYWYRQTLGQGPEFLTYFQNEAQLEKSRLLSDRFSAERPKGSFSTLEIQRTEQGDSAMYLCASSLGDPSGQYFGPGTRLTVT.

The DNA of the CDR3 is TGTGCCATCAGTGAGGCAGGGACAGGGGAGCTGTTTTTT. As protein: CAISEAGTGELFF. The chain uses TRBV10-3 and TRBJ2-2; D possibly corresponds to TRBD1 (6 bases). The CDR3 contains 13 residues. Germline values: CDR1 ENHRY, CDR2 SYGVKD. V lost 2 bases and J 8 bases, leaving 9 bases between the germline ends.

J is TRBJ1-2 and V is TRBV19; D is uncertain. V gave up 8 bases and J gave up 1 base, with 8 bases separating them. CDR1 LNHDA and CDR2 SQIVND come from the germline V gene (reference sequence). This CDR3 has 12 amino acids. The CDR3 sequence is CASDGRNYGYTF. The CDR3 DNA reads TGTGCCAGTGACGGACGTAACTATGGCTACACCTTC.

This clonotype was counted at least ten times. The chain is built from TRBV5-1 and TRBJ1-1; maybe TRBD1 (6 bases). This CDR3 region has 15 residues. From germline, CDR1 is SGHRS and CDR2 YFSETQ. Trimming took 2 bases from V and 1 from J, leaving 12 bases between them. The CDR3 spells CASSLGQSENTEAFF. The DNA for the CDR3 is TGCGCCAGCAGCTTAGGACAGTCGGAGAACACTGAAGCTTTCTTT. Supplemented by reference TRBV5-1 and TRBJ1-1, the full variable domain reads KAGVTQTPRYLIKTRGQQVTLSCSPISGHRSVSWYQQTPGQGLQFLFEYFSETQRNKGNFPGRFSGRQFSNSRSEMNVSTLELGDSALYLCASSLGQSENTEAFFGQGTRLTVV.

The gene calls are TRBV6-5 and TRBJ1-6; TRBD1 matches 8 bases. Germline V gene data show CDR1 as MNHEY and CDR2 as SVGAGI. V shed 6 bases and J 12 bases; nucleotides not matched to a gene: 4. The CDR3 totals 12 residues. In DNA form, the CDR3 reads TGTGCCAGCAGCCCTGGACAGGGACCCCTCCACTTT. It yields the protein CASSPGQGPLHF.

The genes are TRBV2 and TRBJ2-5, with D unresolved. The J call may be incorrect, as the DNA end agrees better with TRBJ2-1. Per the germline V gene, CDR1 is SNHLY and CDR2 is FYNNEI. The CDR3 is 14 amino acids. CDR3 protein: CASSEGKNNNEQFF. In nucleotides, the CDR3 is TGTGCCAGCAGTGAAGGAAAGAACAACAATGAGCAGTTCTTC.

The gene calls are TRBV12-3 or TRBV12-4 and TRBJ1-1, with D possibly TRBD1 on 6 matching bases. Trimming took off 5 bases at V and 0 bases at J, with 19 bases between the two ends. This CDR3 has 17 residues. In DNA, the CDR3 is TGTGCCAGCAGTCCCGCCGGGACAAACAGCGTGAACACTGAAGCTTTCTTT. Its protein product is CASSPAGTNSVNTEAFF.

Comment on this clonotype: An end of the junction does not agree with germline; a read error may underlie this. The chain links TRBV10-2 to TRBJ1-1; a weak D match, TRBD1 (6 bases). CDR3 length: 16 amino acids. Germline V CDR1 and CDR2: WSHSY, SAAADI. CDR3 DNA: TGTGCCAGCAGTTACCGTCCGGGGGGGCGGAACACTGAAGCTTTCTTT. Translated, it gives CASSYRPGGRNTEAFF.

This rearrangement joins TRBV12-3 or TRBV12-4 to TRBJ1-5; D unresolved. The ends were cut back, 6 bases at V and 11 bases at J, with 23 bases in the middle. There are 15 residues in the CDR3. The CDR3, as DNA: TGTGCCAGCAGCCCACCCCCGGGTACCGAGGTAGCCCAGCATTTT. Its translation is CASSPPPGTEVAQHF.

The table lists this clonotype with a few counts. An end of the junction differs from the germline gene, which may be a read error. The V and J genes are TRBV7-8 and TRBJ2-2; D is perhaps TRBD1 or TRBD2 (5 bases each). The CDR3 spans 18 residues. Germline values: CDR1 SGHVS, CDR2 FQNEAQ. Here the CDR3 reads CASSQPYGDGSNTGELFF. CDR3 bases: TGCGCCAGCAGCCAACCCTATGGGGACGGATCCAACACCGGGGAGCTGTTTTTT.

This chain uses TRBV12-3 or TRBV12-4 with TRBJ2-5, with 8 positions matching TRBD1. With 5 bases clipped from V and 7 bases from J, the junction kept 3 bases outside the gene matches. This CDR3 is built from 12 residues. Here the CDR3 DNA reads TGTGCCAGCAGTCCACAGGGGGGGACCCAGTACTTC. The encoded protein is CASSPQGGTQYF.

Note on this clonotype: This may come from a read error, since a much larger clone is one base off. The conserved final phenylalanine or tryptophan is absent from the CDR3, which likely points to a read error. V gene TRBV29-1 combines with J gene TRBJ2-2, with D possibly being TRBD2 (5 bases). The V end lost 1 base, the J end lost 1 base, and 10 bases lay between the germline ends. CDR1 is SQVTM and CDR2 is ANQGSEA in the germline V gene. The CDR3 loop spans 15 amino acids. The CDR3 reads CSVEVFGENTGELFL. DNA of the CDR3: TGCAGCGTTGAAGTTTTCGGGGAGAACACCGGGGAGCTGTTTCTT.

This clonotype turned up a few times. The chain uses TRBV12-3 or TRBV12-4 and TRBJ1-1; no clear D. The CDR3 has 13 amino acids. V was shortened by 6 bases and J by 0 bases, with 8 bases between the two germline ends. CDR3 nucleotides: TGTGCCAGCAGGAGGCATATGAACACTGAAGCTTTCTTT. It specifies CASRRHMNTEAFF.

This clonotype has just a few counts. The gene calls are TRBV20-1 and TRBJ2-5, with 9 bases aligning to TRBD2. CDR3 size: 14 residues. Germline V gene lookup returns CDR1 DFQATT and CDR2 SNEGSKA (reference sequence). V shed 7 bases, J shed 5 bases, and the junction held 11 bases outside the gene matches. CDR3 loop: CSVAGLAGKETQYF. The CDR3 DNA reads TGCAGTGTAGCGGGCCTAGCGGGGAAGGAGACCCAGTACTTC.

This clonotype occurred many times. This rearrangement joins TRBV20-1 to TRBJ2-5, with 7 bases fitting TRBD2. This CDR3 comprises 15 residues. V lost 5 bases to trimming and J lost 1 base; unmatched junction nucleotides: 10. Per germline, CDR1 DFQATT and CDR2 SNEGSKA (reference sequence). The CDR3 nucleotides read TGCAGTGCTCAAAGGGCTAGCGGATTCCAAGAGACCCAGTACTTC. Its protein product is CSAQRASGFQETQYF.

This clonotype was counted at least ten times. The chain employs TRBV12-3 or TRBV12-4 and TRBJ1-5, with 8 bases that match TRBD1. The CDR3 has 14 residues. The V and J ends lost 10 bases and 6 bases, in that order; junction bases with no gene match: 11. Here the CDR3 DNA reads TGTGCCACCCGATCTACAGGGGGAGGTCAGCCCCAGCATTTT. This encodes CATRSTGGGQPQHF.